The sequence of this TCR beta chain was determined in a study of tumor-infiltrating lymphocytes in primary liver carcinoma. Germline-derived CDR1 and CDR2 are SGHVS and FQNEAQ. The CDR3 has 13 residues. Comments on this clonotype: A junction end diverges from the germline sequence, so it may reflect a read error.

Making TCR beta cDNA involved 400 to 600 ng total RNA and a constant-region primer. Nested multiplex PCR, run for three rounds with slightly modified ARM-PCR, yielded TCR beta libraries. The first two PCR rounds used TRBV1-TRBV30 forward primers with a C-beta reverse primer, about 10 cycles each. Using its own MiXCR run on the multiplex PCR reads, TCRdb lists one record per CDR3 protein. Here the sample spans 99,000 or so distinct CDR3 sequences, 82% being singletons. From unsorted bulk tissue weighing roughly 18-30 mg, DNA and RNA were co-extracted. The chain joins TRBV7-8 to TRBJ2-7; maybe TRBD2 (6 bases). The receptor's source is a man aged 40-50 years with primary liver carcinoma and hepatitis B virus infection. The sequenced sample consisted of liver tumor tissue from sampling region 3. Noted subset: tumor region T3, left-lateral pole. The CDR3 coding sequence is TGTGCCAGTAGCTTTACTAGCACCTACGAGCAGTGCTTC. Residues: CASSFTSTYEQCF.